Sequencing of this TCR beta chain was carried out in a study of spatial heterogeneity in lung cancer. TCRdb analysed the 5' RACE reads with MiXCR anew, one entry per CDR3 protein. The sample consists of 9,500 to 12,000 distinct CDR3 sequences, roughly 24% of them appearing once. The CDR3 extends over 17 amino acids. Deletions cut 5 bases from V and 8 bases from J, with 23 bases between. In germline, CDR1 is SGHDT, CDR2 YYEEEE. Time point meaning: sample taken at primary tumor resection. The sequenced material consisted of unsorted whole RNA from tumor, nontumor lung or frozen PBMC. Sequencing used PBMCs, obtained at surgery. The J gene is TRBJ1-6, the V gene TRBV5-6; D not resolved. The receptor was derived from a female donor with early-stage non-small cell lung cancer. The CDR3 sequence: CASSPWNREGTHSPLHF. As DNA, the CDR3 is TGTGCCAGCAGTCCATGGAACAGAGAGGGAACACATTCACCCCTCCACTTT.